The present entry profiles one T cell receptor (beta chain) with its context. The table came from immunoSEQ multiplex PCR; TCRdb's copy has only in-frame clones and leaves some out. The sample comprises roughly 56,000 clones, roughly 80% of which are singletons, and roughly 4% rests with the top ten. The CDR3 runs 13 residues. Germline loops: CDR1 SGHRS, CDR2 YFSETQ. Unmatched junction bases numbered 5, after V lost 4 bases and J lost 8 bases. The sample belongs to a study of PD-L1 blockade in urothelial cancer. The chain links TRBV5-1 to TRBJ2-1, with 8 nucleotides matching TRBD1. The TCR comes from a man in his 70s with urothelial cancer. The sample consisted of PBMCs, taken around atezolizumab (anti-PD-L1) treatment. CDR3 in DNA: TGCGCCAGCAGCCCGGACAGGGCCCATGAGCAGTTCTTC. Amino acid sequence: CASSPDRAHEQFF.